This TCR beta chain is drawn from a study of T cell responses to AZD1222 COVID-19 vaccine. Regarding the study as a whole: Repertoire sampling was restricted to post-peak T cell response timepoints. Clonal diversity was possibly underestimated; the donors were predominantly white British and more often female. CD4 TCRs associated with vaccination spanned spike, dominating at 160-218 and 743-854.

Germline CDR1 SGHNT, CDR2 YYREEE (reference sequence). Trimming took 3 bases from V and 1 from J, leaving 12 bases between them. The CDR3 consists of 15 residues. Concerning this clone itself: Antigen: not known.

Clones were read by immunoSEQ multiplex PCR, and TCRdb kept only the in-frame ones, dropping some. The data show about 160,000 clones, 90% seen once. This chain uses TRBV5-4 with TRBJ2-3; possible D gene TRBD2, 5 bases. The TCR comes from an adult who received the AZD1222 COVID-19 vaccine. The source material was peripheral blood, sampled 28 days after the second AZD1222 dose. Here the CDR3 DNA reads TGTGCCAGCAGCTCTGGAGGAGACGGCACAGATACGCAGTATTTT. It encodes CASSSGGDGTDTQYF.